This record looks at one T cell receptor (beta chain) sequence and its context. Authors' analysis steps: Nucleated cell counts were estimated from reference gene primer amplification. Some clones are missing from TCRdb's copy, which holds only in-frame ones; the method was immunoSEQ multiplex PCR. For V, J and clone size, that table is used; D and trimming come from the DNA. The sample shows around 170,000 clones, 83% of them seen only once. The sample comes from a study of blood T cell repertoires in COVID-19. Germline-derived CDR1 and CDR2 are MGHDK and SYGVNS. The V gene end was trimmed by 1 base and the J gene end by 8 bases; junction bases not matched to a gene: 1. This CDR3 is built from 13 residues.

The chain employs TRBV25-1 and TRBJ1-4; TRBD1 matches at 7 bases. Sequenced input: peripheral blood. The receptor comes from a human donor in a cohort sampled during active COVID-19. The CDR3 region has the DNA TGTGCCAGCAGTGAATGGGGACAGGAAAAACTGTTTTTT. Its translation: CASSEWGQEKLFF. Together with reference TRBV25-1 and TRBJ1-4, the CDR3 gives the full variable domain: EADIYQTPRYLVIGTGKKITLECSQTMGHDKMYWYQQDPGMELHLIHYSYGVNSTEKGDLSSESTVSRIRTEHFPLTLESARPSHTSQYLCASSEWGQEKLFFGSGTQLSVL.